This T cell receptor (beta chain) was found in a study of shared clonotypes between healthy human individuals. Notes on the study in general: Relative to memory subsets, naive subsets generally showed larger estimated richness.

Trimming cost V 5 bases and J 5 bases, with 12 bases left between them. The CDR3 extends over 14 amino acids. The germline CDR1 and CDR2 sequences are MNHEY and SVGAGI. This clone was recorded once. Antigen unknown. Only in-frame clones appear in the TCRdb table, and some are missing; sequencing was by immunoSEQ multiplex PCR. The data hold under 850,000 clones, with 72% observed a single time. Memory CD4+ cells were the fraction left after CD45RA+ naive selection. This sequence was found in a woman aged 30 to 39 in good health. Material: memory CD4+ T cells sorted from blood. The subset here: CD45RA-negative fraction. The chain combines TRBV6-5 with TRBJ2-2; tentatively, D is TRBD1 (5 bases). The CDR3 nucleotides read TGTGCCAGCAGTCCCTTAGGGGAAACCGGGGAGCTGTTTTTT. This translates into CASSPLGETGELFF.